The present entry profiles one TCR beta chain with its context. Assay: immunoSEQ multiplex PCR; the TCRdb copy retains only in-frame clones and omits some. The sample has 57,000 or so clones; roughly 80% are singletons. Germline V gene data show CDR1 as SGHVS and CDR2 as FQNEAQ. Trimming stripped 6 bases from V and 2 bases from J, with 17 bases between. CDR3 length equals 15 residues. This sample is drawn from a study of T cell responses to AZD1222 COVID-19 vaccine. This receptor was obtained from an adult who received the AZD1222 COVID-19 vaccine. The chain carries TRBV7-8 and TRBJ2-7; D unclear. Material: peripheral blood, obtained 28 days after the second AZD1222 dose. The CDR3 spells CASRPGAQLTYEQYF. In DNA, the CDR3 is TGTGCCAGCAGGCCGGGCGCTCAACTTACCTACGAGCAGTACTTC. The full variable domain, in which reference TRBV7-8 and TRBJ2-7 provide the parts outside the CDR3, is GAGVSQSPRYKVAKRGQDVALRCDPISGHVSLFWYQQALGQGPEFLTYFQNEAQLDKSGLPSDRFFAERPEGSVSTLKIQRTQQEDSAVYLCASRPGAQLTYEQYFGPGTRLTVT.